One sample yielded the 23 T cell receptor beta chains listed below, sequenced in a study of CD8 T cells in ankylosing spondylitis (dated by TCRdb to the late 2010s). Broader findings and caveats from the paper: A TCR beta motif of several highly homologous amino acid variants appeared characteristic of blood from ankylosing spondylitis patients.

No antigen has been identified for these receptors. The method was 5' RACE. The sequencer was an Illumina HiSeq 2500. The public reads were run again by TCRdb, first through fastp at Q25 and then through MiXCR, and only productive beta chains were kept. Records with the same CDR3 protein are collapsed into one entry carrying the most frequent genes and DNA. The table for this sample lists some 840,000 distinct CDR3 sequences; about 11% of them were counted only once. The leading ten clones occupy approximately 0.46% of the sample. Sequencing used blood, either unsorted or a sorted T cell fraction (not recorded which). The receptors originated from a male donor with ankylosing spondylitis.

This clonotype turned up a few times. This rearrangement joins TRBV6-2 or TRBV6-3 to TRBJ2-7; D gene ambiguous. Germline V lookup: CDR1 MNHEY, CDR2 SVGEGT. V lost 1 base, J lost 4 bases, and 8 bases lay in between. CDR3 length: 13 residues. CDR3 nucleotide sequence: TGTGCCAGCAGTTACTTGGGGAATTACGAGCAGTACTTC. Its translation is CASSYLGNYEQYF.

This clonotype has a count of ten or more. The rearrangement joins TRBV4-1 to TRBJ2-3; TRBD1 agrees at 8 bases. CDR1 is MGHRA and CDR2 is YSYEKL in the germline V gene. After removal of 1 base from V and 1 base from J, the junction contained 4 bases not matched to a gene. The length of the CDR3 is 16 residues. Written as DNA, the CDR3 is TGCGCCAGCAGCCAAGTGACAGGGGCCGGCACAGATACGCAGTATTTT. This translates into CASSQVTGAGTDTQYF.

This clonotype was observed at least ten times. The chain joins TRBV10-3 to TRBJ2-5, with TRBD1 identical over 10 bases. The V gene end was trimmed by 6 bases and the J gene end by 5 bases; junction bases not matched to a gene: 9. Per the germline V gene, CDR1 is ENHRY and CDR2 is SYGVKD. The CDR3 sequence is 15 residues long. The CDR3 sequence: CAISRGQGRSETQYF. CDR3 nucleotides: TGTGCCATCAGCAGGGGACAGGGGCGATCGGAGACCCAGTACTTC.

In its sample, this clonotype was seen a few times. This rearrangement joins TRBV5-1 to TRBJ1-2; 9 bases line up with TRBD1. The germline V gene has CDR1 SGHRS and CDR2 YFSETQ. V was clipped by 2 bases and J by 4 bases; unmatched bases: 6. The CDR3 runs 15 residues. Here the CDR3 reads CASSFTGTGTYGYTF. The CDR3 DNA reads TGCGCCAGCAGCTTCACCGGGACAGGGACCTATGGCTACACCTTC. The entire variable domain, with the rest obtained from reference TRBV5-1 and TRBJ1-2, is as follows: KAGVTQTPRYLIKTRGQQVTLSCSPISGHRSVSWYQQTPGQGLQFLFEYFSETQRNKGNFPGRFSGRQFSNSRSEMNVSTLELGDSALYLCASSFTGTGTYGYTFGSGTRLTVV.

This clonotype was seen a handful of times. The V call is TRBV12-5, the J call TRBJ2-3, with TRBD1 matching over 8 bases. This CDR3 spans 15 amino acids. J was trimmed by 0 bases and V by 6 bases; bases with no gene match: 5. Germline assignment: CDR1 LGHNT and CDR2 FRNRAP. The CDR3 sequence is CASGRTGRSTDTQYF. DNA for the CDR3: TGTGCTAGTGGCAGGACAGGGCGCAGCACAGATACGCAGTATTTT. The complete variable domain, with remaining parts taken from reference TRBV12-5 and TRBJ2-3, reads DARVTQTPRHKVTEMGQEVTMRCQPILGHNTVFWYRQTMMQGLELLAYFRNRAPLDDSGMPKDRFSAEMPDATLATLKIQPSEPRDSAVYFCASGRTGRSTDTQYFGPGTRLTVL.

This clonotype came up a few times. The V and J genes are TRBV4-3 and TRBJ2-1, with 8 bases identical to TRBD2. Germline CDR1 is LGHNA and CDR2 is YSLEER. The junction had 7 bases not matched to a gene; V was cut back by 4 bases and J by 5 bases. This CDR3 has 15 residues. CDR3 coding DNA: TGCGCCAGCAGCCGGACCGGGAGGGGGAACAATGAGCAGTTCTTC. This gives the protein CASSRTGRGNNEQFF.

This clonotype was detected a few times. V usage is TRBV20-1 and J usage is TRBJ1-6; TRBD1 is a possible D gene (5 bases). This CDR3 is 13 amino acids long. The germline V gene encodes CDR1 DFQATT and CDR2 SNEGSKA (reference sequence). Trimming took 5 bases from V and 5 from J, leaving 10 bases between them. For the CDR3, the DNA is TGCAGTGCTGACCGGGACCATAATTCACCCCTCCACTTT. Residues: CSADRDHNSPLHF.

The table lists this clonotype with a count of one. The chain has TRBV15 and TRBJ2-3; the match to TRBD2 covers 11 bases. The CDR3 consists of 17 residues. The V and J ends lost 0 bases and 5 bases, in that order; junction bases with no gene match: 7. Germline CDR1 LNHNV, CDR2 YYDKDF (reference sequence). The CDR3 reads CATSRDLTSGSLDTQYF. The DNA of the CDR3 is TGTGCCACCAGCAGAGATCTCACTAGCGGGAGTTTAGATACGCAGTATTTT.

At least ten counts were recorded for this clonotype. V and J are TRBV6-2 or TRBV6-3 and TRBJ2-3, with no clear D. The germline CDR1 and CDR2 sequences are MNHEY and SVGEGT. The CDR3 is 15 residues long. V shed 0 bases and J shed 0 bases, with 7 bases lying between them. CDR3 sequence (DNA): TGTGCCAGCAGTTACTCGAGTCGAAGCACAGATACGCAGTATTTT. Translated: CASSYSSRSTDTQYF.

This clonotype turned up a few times. CDR3 sequence reads: CASSSYGRQQGRAEAFF. CDR3 coding DNA: TGCGCCAGCAGCTCATATGGTAGGCAACAGGGAAGGGCTGAAGCTTTCTTT. J is TRBJ1-1 and V is TRBV5-1; weak D call: TRBD1 (6 bases). Germline V gene lookup returns CDR1 SGHRS and CDR2 YFSETQ. Trimming cost V 3 bases and J 6 bases, with 24 bases left between them. The CDR3 runs 17 residues.

This clonotype was seen once. The chain links TRBV7-3 to TRBJ2-1; 7 nucleotides agree with TRBD1. This CDR3 comprises 14 residues. In germline, CDR1 is SGHTA, CDR2 FQGTGA. The J segment lost 6 bases and the V segment lost 3 bases, leaving 5 bases of the junction unmatched. Written as DNA, the CDR3 is TGTGCCAGCAGCTTTGGCAGGGGGACCAATGAGCAGTTCTTC. Amino acids: CASSFGRGTNEQFF.

This clonotype occurred many times. The chain couples TRBV29-1 to TRBJ1-5; D unresolved. Germline assignment: CDR1 SQVTM and CDR2 ANQGSEA. This CDR3 is built from 13 residues. The germline V and J ends were trimmed by 5 bases and 2 bases, with 10 bases remaining between them. The CDR3 loop is CSVRDQGNQPQHF. The CDR3 nucleotides are TGCAGCGTTAGGGATCAGGGCAATCAGCCCCAGCATTTT.

This sequence joins TRBV25-1 and TRBJ2-1; D is unresolved. V dropped 0 bases and J dropped 13 bases, with 7 bases sitting between them. From germline, CDR1 is MGHDK and CDR2 SYGVNS. The CDR3 loop spans 11 amino acids. This chain's CDR3 is CASSEYIIQFF. CDR3 sequence (DNA): TGTGCCAGCAGTGAATATATCATACAGTTCTTC.

In its sample, this clonotype was seen many times. The CDR3 DNA sequence: TGCAGTGCGAGGACTAGCGGGAGGTATGGAACAGATACGCAGTATTTT. Its protein product is CSARTSGRYGTDTQYF. The chain combines TRBV20-1 with TRBJ2-3; 14 bases agree with TRBD2. Germline V lookup: CDR1 DFQATT, CDR2 SNEGSKA (reference sequence). The CDR3 length is 16 residues. V shed 6 bases, J shed 3 bases, and the junction held 8 bases outside the gene matches.

This clonotype was observed many times. The chain carries TRBV20-1 and TRBJ1-1; D is unresolved. Germline V gene lookup returns CDR1 DFQATT and CDR2 SNEGSKA (reference sequence). The CDR3 sequence is 13 residues long. V lost 0 bases and J 1 base, leaving 6 bases between the germline ends. This CDR3 is CSARDPGNTEAFF. CDR3 bases: TGCAGTGCTAGAGACCCGGGGAACACTGAAGCTTTCTTT.

In its sample, this clonotype was seen a few times. J is TRBJ2-5 and V is TRBV7-2; 7 bases map to TRBD1. The CDR3 length is 16 residues. V lost 4 bases, J lost 5 bases, and 13 bases stayed unmatched. Looked up from germline, CDR1 is SGHTA and CDR2 is FQGNSA. The chain's CDR3 is CASSSPPGGELETQYF. The CDR3, as DNA: TGTGCCAGCAGCTCCCCTCCAGGGGGTGAGTTGGAGACCCAGTACTTC.

The table lists this clonotype with many counts. The chain links TRBV12-3 or TRBV12-4 to TRBJ2-1; maybe TRBD2 (6 bases). This CDR3 has 15 amino acids. With 7 bases removed from V and 4 bases from J, the gap between germline ends came to 17 bases. In DNA form, the CDR3 reads TGTGCCAGCACCCCTCCGCGGGGAAGGTACAATGAGCAGTTCTTC. It yields the protein CASTPPRGRYNEQFF.

This clonotype was detected many times. A junction boundary mismatches the germline segment, possibly from a read error. The rearrangement uses TRBV5-1 and TRBJ2-7; 10 bases map to TRBD1. Germline values: CDR1 SGHRS, CDR2 YFSETQ. CDR3 length: 14 amino acids. CDR3 amino acids: CASSLGTGAYEQYF. The CDR3 coding sequence is TGTGCCAGCAGCTTGGGGACAGGGGCCTACGAGCAGTACTTC.

This chain uses TRBV12-2 with TRBJ1-4; the DNA was not used to check the table's D call, TRBD1. TRBV12-2 is designated a pseudogene. The CDR3 runs 17 residues. In DNA form, the CDR3 reads TGTGCAAGTCGCTCCCCGGGACCCATACCAACTAATGAAAAACTGTTTTTT. Translated, it gives CASRSPGPIPTNEKLFF.

This clonotype came up once. The chain uses TRBV5-1 and TRBJ2-1; D is perhaps TRBD2 (5 bases). This CDR3 is 15 amino acids long. Trimming removed 0 bases at V and 2 bases at J, with 9 bases between. CDR1 and CDR2 from the germline V gene are SGHRS and YFSETQ. Here the CDR3 reads CASSLDGVAYNEQFF. The DNA for the CDR3 is TGCGCCAGCAGCTTGGACGGGGTCGCCTACAATGAGCAGTTCTTC.

This clonotype was counted many times. The CDR3 nucleotides read TGTGCCAGCAGCGGGGCAGGGATACAGCCCCAGCATTTT. It yields the protein CASSGAGIQPQHF. The rearrangement uses TRBV7-9 and TRBJ1-5, with D possibly matching TRBD1 (5 bases). Germline V gene data show CDR1 as SEHNR and CDR2 as FQNEAQ (reference sequence). The CDR3 totals 13 residues. V was cut by 5 bases and J by 7 bases, with 12 bases left in between.

The chain carries TRBV15 and TRBJ2-5; TRBD1 agrees at 9 bases. V was pared by 0 bases and J by 2 bases, with 7 bases of the junction left unmatched. Per the germline V gene, CDR1 is LNHNV and CDR2 is YYDKDF (reference sequence). This CDR3 spans 17 amino acids. The CDR3 DNA follows: TGTGCCACCAGCAGAGATAATAGTGGGACAGGGCAAGAGACCCAGTACTTC. Its protein product is CATSRDNSGTGQETQYF.

Concerning this clonotype: At one end, the junction sequence differs from germline, possibly due to a read error. The V call is TRBV6-2 or TRBV6-3, the J call TRBJ2-1; D possibly matches TRBD1 or TRBD2 (6 bases each). This CDR3 spans 18 amino acids. Germline V lookup: CDR1 MNHEY, CDR2 SVGEGT. CDR3 amino acids: CASTRWGAEKGSYNEQSF. CDR3 DNA sequence: TGTGCCAGCACCCGATGGGGGGCGGAAAAAGGGTCCTACAATGAGCAGTCCTTC.